The clone carrying this T cell receptor beta chain was observed many times. This CDR3 has 15 residues. V was pared by 7 bases and J by 2 bases, with 10 bases of the junction left unmatched. CDR1 and CDR2 (germline): ENHRY, SYGVKD. This entry is derived from a study of identical twins. TCRdb used MiXCR to reprocess the 5' RACE reads, holding one entry per CDR3 protein. Of approximately 410,000 distinct CDR3 sequences detected, about 18% appear once; the ten largest clones hold roughly 12%. The TCR sequence derives from a man in his forties or fifties in good health. The chain employs TRBV10-3 and TRBJ2-5; 7 bases match TRBD1. Sequences were obtained from naive T cells sorted from blood. CDR3 nucleotide sequence: TGTGCCATCAATAGCCGGGACAGCACACAAGAGACCCAGTACTTC. Its protein product is CAINSRDSTQETQYF.